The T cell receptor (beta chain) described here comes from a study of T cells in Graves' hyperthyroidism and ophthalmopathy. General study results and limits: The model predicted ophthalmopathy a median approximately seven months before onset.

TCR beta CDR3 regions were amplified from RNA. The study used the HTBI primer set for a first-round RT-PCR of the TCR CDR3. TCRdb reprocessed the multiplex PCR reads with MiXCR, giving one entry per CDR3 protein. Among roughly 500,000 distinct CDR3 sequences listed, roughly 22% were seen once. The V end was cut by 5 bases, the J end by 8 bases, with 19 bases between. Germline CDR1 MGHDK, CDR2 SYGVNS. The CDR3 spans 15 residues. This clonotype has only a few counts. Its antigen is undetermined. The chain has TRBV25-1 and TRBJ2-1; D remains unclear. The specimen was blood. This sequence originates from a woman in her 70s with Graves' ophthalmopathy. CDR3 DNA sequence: TGTGCCAGCAGTTCTCTGTCGAGTAGTATCCATGAGCAGTTCTTC. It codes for CASSSLSSSIHEQFF.